This record covers a single T cell receptor beta chain. CDR3 length equals 16 residues. With V trimmed by 5 bases and J by 5 bases, 14 bases remained unmatched. Per the germline V gene, CDR1 is SGHRS and CDR2 is YFSETQ. TCRdb's table, derived via immunoSEQ multiplex PCR, lists solely in-frame clones and lacks some. Of roughly 130,000 clones in the sample, roughly 91% were seen once. This record belongs to a study of control samples from healthy donors and cancer patients. The source material was PBMCs. This rearrangement joins TRBV5-1 to TRBJ2-5; 8 nucleotides line up with TRBD1. The sequence derives from a middle-aged man with head and neck cancer. CDR3 coding DNA: TGCGCCAGCAGTCTCTGGACAGGGAATCGTGGGGAGACCCAGTACTTC. Residues: CASSLWTGNRGETQYF.